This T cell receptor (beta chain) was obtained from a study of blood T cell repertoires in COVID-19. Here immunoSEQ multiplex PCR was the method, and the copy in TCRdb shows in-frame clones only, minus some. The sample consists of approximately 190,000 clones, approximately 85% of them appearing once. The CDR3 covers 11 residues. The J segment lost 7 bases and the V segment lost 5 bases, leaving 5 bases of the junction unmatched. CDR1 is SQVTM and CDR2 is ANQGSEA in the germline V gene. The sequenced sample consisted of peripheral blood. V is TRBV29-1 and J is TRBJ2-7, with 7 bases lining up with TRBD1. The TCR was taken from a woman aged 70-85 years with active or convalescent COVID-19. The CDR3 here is CSVRQGQEQYF. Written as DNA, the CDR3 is TGCAGCGTTAGACAGGGTCAGGAGCAGTACTTC.